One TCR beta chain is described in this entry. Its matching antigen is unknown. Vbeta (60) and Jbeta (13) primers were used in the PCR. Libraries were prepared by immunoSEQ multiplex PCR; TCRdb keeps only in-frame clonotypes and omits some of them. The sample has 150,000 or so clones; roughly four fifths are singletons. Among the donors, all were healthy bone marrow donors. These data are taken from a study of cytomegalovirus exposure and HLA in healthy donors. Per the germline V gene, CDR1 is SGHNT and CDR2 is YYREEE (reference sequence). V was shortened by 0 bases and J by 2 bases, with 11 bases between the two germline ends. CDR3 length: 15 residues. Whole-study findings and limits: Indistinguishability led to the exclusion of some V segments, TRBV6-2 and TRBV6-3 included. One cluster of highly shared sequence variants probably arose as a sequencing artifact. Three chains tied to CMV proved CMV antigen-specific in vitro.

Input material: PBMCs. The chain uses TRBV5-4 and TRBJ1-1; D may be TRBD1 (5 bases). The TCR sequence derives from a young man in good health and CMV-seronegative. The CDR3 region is CASSLAKRGNTEAFF. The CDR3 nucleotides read TGTGCCAGCAGCTTGGCAAAAAGGGGAAACACTGAAGCTTTCTTT.